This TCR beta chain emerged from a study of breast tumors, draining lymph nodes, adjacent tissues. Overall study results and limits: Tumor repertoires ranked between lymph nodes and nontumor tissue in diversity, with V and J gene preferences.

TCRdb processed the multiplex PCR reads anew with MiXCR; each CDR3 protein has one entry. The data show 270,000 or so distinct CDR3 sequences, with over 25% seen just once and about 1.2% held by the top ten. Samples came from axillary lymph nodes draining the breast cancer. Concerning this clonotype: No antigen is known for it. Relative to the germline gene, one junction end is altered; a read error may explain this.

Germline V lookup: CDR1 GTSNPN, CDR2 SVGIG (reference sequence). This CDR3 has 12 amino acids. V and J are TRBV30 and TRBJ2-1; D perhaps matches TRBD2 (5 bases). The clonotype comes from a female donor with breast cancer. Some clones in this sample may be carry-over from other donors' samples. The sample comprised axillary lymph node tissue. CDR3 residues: CAWSGTFNGQFF. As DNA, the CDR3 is TGTGCCTGGAGTGGGACTTTCAATGGGCAGTTCTTC.